Below are 15 T cell receptor beta chains sequenced from a single sample in a study of cytotoxic CD8 clonotypes in ibrutinib-treated CLL. TCRdb's copy holds only in-frame clones and misses some; the assay was immunoSEQ multiplex PCR. The data contain about 32,000 clones, about 70% of them singletons. The sample was PBMCs, taken at disease progression, from a patient treated with ibrutinib. Receptors were obtained from a human donor with chronic lymphocytic leukemia.

V gene TRBV19 combines with J gene TRBJ1-1; the D is unclear. V lost 7 bases, J lost 3 bases, and 9 bases lay in between. The CDR3 spans 12 residues. Germline V gene sequence: CDR1 LNHDA, CDR2 SQIVND (reference sequence). The CDR3 sequence: CASNTVYTEAFF. CDR3 DNA: TGTGCCAGTAACACGGTTTACACTGAAGCTTTCTTT.

The rearrangement uses TRBV19 and TRBJ1-1; D is perhaps TRBD1 (5 bases). Deletions cut 0 bases from V and 3 bases from J, with 8 bases between. The CDR3 is 14 residues long. The germline CDR1 and CDR2 sequences are LNHDA and SQIVND (reference sequence). The CDR3 nucleotides are TGTGCCAGTAGTATAGATGGGGGTTACACTGAAGCTTTCTTT. Encoded protein: CASSIDGGYTEAFF.

V usage is TRBV18 and J usage is TRBJ2-7, with D uncertain. V was pared by 1 base and J by 2 bases, with 12 bases between. The germline V gene has CDR1 KGHSH and CDR2 LQKENI. The CDR3 runs 15 residues. The CDR3 DNA sequence: TGTGCCAGCTCACCACGGCGGCAGTCAGCCTACGAGCAGTACTTC. Translating it yields CASSPRRQSAYEQYF.

This clone occurred a few times. The chain combines TRBV14 with TRBJ1-1; D is possibly TRBD1 (6 bases). Trimming removed 5 bases from V and 4 bases from J, with 14 bases in between. The CDR3 loop spans 14 amino acids. From germline, CDR1 is SGHDN and CDR2 FVKESK. CDR3 region: CASSVRTAGTEAFF. The DNA for the CDR3 is TGTGCCAGCAGCGTGCGGACAGCGGGCACTGAAGCTTTCTTT.

The chain is built from TRBV19 and TRBJ1-5; no clear D. The CDR3 consists of 14 residues. Germline V gives CDR1 LNHDA, CDR2 SQIVND (reference sequence). Trimming cost V 6 bases and J 3 bases, with 12 bases left between them. CDR3 amino acids: CASRSAGSNQPQHF. Written as DNA, the CDR3 is TGTGCCAGTAGATCGGCGGGGTCCAATCAGCCCCAGCATTTT.

The genes are TRBV19 and TRBJ1-6; D is ambiguous. V dropped 5 bases and J dropped 10 bases, with 12 bases sitting between them. This CDR3 region has 13 residues. The germline V gene encodes CDR1 LNHDA and CDR2 SQIVND (reference sequence). CDR3 loop: CASSESVESPLHF. As DNA, the CDR3 is TGTGCCAGTAGTGAGTCAGTGGAATCACCCCTCCACTTT. Full variable domain (remainder filled in from reference TRBV19 and TRBJ1-6): DGGITQSPKYLFRKEGQNVTLSCEQNLNHDAMYWYRQDPGQGLRLIYYSQIVNDFQKGDIAEGYSVSREKKESFPLTVTSAQKNPTAFYLCASSESVESPLHFGNGTRLTVT.

The chain has TRBV7-8 and TRBJ1-5; perhaps TRBD1 as D (6 bases). V was shortened by 2 bases and J by 1 base, with 12 bases between the two germline ends. Per germline, CDR1 SGHVS and CDR2 FQNEAQ. The CDR3 contains 16 residues. The CDR3 sequence is CASSLMAGDSNQPQHF. In nucleotides, the CDR3 is TGTGCCAGCAGCTTAATGGCAGGGGACAGCAATCAGCCCCAGCATTTT.

The V call is TRBV5-4, the J call TRBJ2-1; 10 nucleotides align to TRBD2. CDR3 length: 17 amino acids. Trimming removed 7 bases from V and 4 bases from J; junction bases left unmatched: 14. Per the germline V gene, CDR1 is SGHNT and CDR2 is YYREEE (reference sequence). CDR3 amino acids: CASWSGGAQTQYNEQFF. CDR3 nucleotide sequence: TGTGCCAGCTGGAGCGGGGGGGCCCAAACGCAGTACAATGAGCAGTTCTTC.

This clone is deemed medium-sized. The V and J genes are TRBV6-1 and TRBJ1-1; a possible D gene is TRBD1 (5 bases). Germline V gene lookup returns CDR1 MNHNS and CDR2 SASEGT. The V end was cut by 6 bases, the J end by 1 base, with 9 bases between. The CDR3 runs to 13 residues. CDR3: CASSSGWNTEAFF. CDR3 nucleotides: TGTGCCAGCAGCTCAGGGTGGAACACTGAAGCTTTCTTT.

The V gene is TRBV10-2, the J gene TRBJ2-7; 8 nucleotides line up with TRBD2. The J segment lost 2 bases and the V segment lost 3 bases, leaving 6 bases of the junction unmatched. CDR1 and CDR2 (germline): WSHSY, SAAADI. This CDR3 contains 15 residues. The CDR3 DNA is TGCGCCAGCAGTGACCCGGGGGGGGCCGCCTACGAGCAGTACTTC. Translated, it gives CASSDPGGAAYEQYF.

This sequence joins TRBV5-6 and TRBJ1-4; TRBD1 agrees at 9 bases. Trimming removed 5 bases from V and 8 bases from J; junction bases left unmatched: 10. Per the germline V gene, CDR1 is SGHDT and CDR2 is YYEEEE. This CDR3 region has 15 residues. The CDR3 DNA sequence: TGTGCCAGCAGTATAACAGGGGGCCTTTACGAAAAACTGTTTTTT. As protein: CASSITGGLYEKLFF. The whole variable domain, filled in from reference TRBV5-6 and TRBJ1-4, reads DAGVTQSPTHLIKTRGQQVTLRCSPKSGHDTVSWYQQALGQGPQFIFQYYEEEERQRGNFPDRFSGHQFPNYSSELNVNALLLGDSALYLCASSITGGLYEKLFFGSGTQLSVL.

The V call is TRBV7-9, the J call TRBJ2-7; 7 bases are shared with TRBD1. This CDR3 spans 14 amino acids. Unmatched junction bases numbered 6, after V lost 3 bases and J lost 4 bases. From germline, CDR1 is SEHNR and CDR2 FQNEAQ (reference sequence). CDR3 protein: CASSFTTGSYEQYF. As DNA, the CDR3 is TGTGCCAGCAGCTTTACGACAGGGTCGTACGAGCAGTACTTC.

This rearrangement joins TRBV5-1 to TRBJ1-1, with 9 bases matching TRBD1. The germline CDR1 and CDR2 sequences are SGHRS and YFSETQ. With V trimmed by 0 bases and J by 5 bases, 5 bases remained unmatched. CDR3 size: 15 residues. Written as DNA, the CDR3 is TGCGCCAGCAGCTTGGCAGGACAGGGGCTTACTGAAGCTTTCTTT. It translates to CASSLAGQGLTEAFF.

This chain connects TRBV14 to TRBJ1-2, with D possibly TRBD1 on 5 matching bases. Germline CDR1 reads SGHDN; CDR2 reads FVKESK. Trimming pared 8 bases from V and 2 bases from J, leaving 15 bases between. The CDR3 runs 14 residues. CDR3 DNA sequence: TGTGCCAGCGCCCAGGGACCCAAAAACTATGGCTACACCTTC. This encodes CASAQGPKNYGYTF.

This clone was observed a handful of times. V is TRBV4-1 and J is TRBJ2-2; D is ambiguous. With 3 bases removed from V and 4 bases from J, the gap between germline ends came to 9 bases. Germline CDR1 is MGHRA and CDR2 is YSYEKL. CDR3 size: 14 residues. CDR3 DNA sequence: TGCGCCAGCAGCCACATGACTGGCACCGGGGAGCTGTTTTTT. Protein sequence: CASSHMTGTGELFF.